The 27 T cell receptor beta chains presented below share a single source sample, sequenced in a study of kidney transplant recipient with SARS-CoV-2 infection. TCRdb re-called the reads with MiXCR, one entry per CDR3 protein. This sample carries under 300,000 distinct CDR3 sequences, 29% of them seen once, and the ten largest clones take nearly 7.5%. The sample consisted of a blood sample, taken at baseline and between days 110 and 120 from a kidney transplant recipient. The receptor set was obtained from a male patient between 25 and 40 years old who had COVID-19 and was a kidney transplant recipient. Some T cells may trace back to the graft donor.

This clonotype was observed many times. V usage is TRBV2 and J usage is TRBJ1-1; tentative D call: TRBD1 (5 bases). The V end was cut by 10 bases, the J end by 0 bases, with 24 bases between. The length of the CDR3 is 17 residues. Germline V lookup: CDR1 SNHLY, CDR2 FYNNEI. CDR3 protein: CATKEGYGGGMNTEAFF. For the CDR3, the DNA is TGTGCCACCAAGGAGGGGTACGGGGGAGGGATGAACACTGAAGCTTTCTTT.

Ten or more counts support this clonotype. The CDR3 DNA follows: TGTGCCACCAGCAGAGAGAGGACAGCCTATGGCTACACCTTC. Its protein is CATSRERTAYGYTF. The genes are TRBV15 and TRBJ1-2; a possible D gene is TRBD1 (6 bases). The length of the CDR3 is 14 residues. Trimming stripped 0 bases from V and 4 bases from J, with 9 bases between. The germline gives CDR1 LNHNV, CDR2 YYDKDF (reference sequence).

The rearrangement links TRBV20-1 to TRBJ1-1, with D possibly TRBD1 on 6 matching bases. V lost 3 bases, J lost 4 bases, and 15 bases lay in between. This CDR3 contains 14 residues. From germline, CDR1 is DFQATT and CDR2 SNEGSKA (reference sequence). The CDR3 nucleotides are TGCAGTGCTAGGAGGGGGGGGCAAGGCACTGAAGCTTTCTTT. This translates into CSARRGGQGTEAFF.

This clonotype was detected ten times or more. The chain employs TRBV20-1 and TRBJ1-2; no definite D call. CDR3 length: 16 amino acids. Trimming took off 3 bases at V and 4 bases at J, with 21 bases between the two ends. The germline CDR1 and CDR2 sequences are DFQATT and SNEGSKA (reference sequence). CDR3 coding DNA: TGCAGTGCTAGGATACTGCTGTTTCGAAAGACCTATGGCTACACCTTC. This sequence encodes CSARILLFRKTYGYTF.

As concerns this clonotype: The conserved phenylalanine or tryptophan is not found at the CDR3 terminus, so this likely reflects a read error. V and J are TRBV9 and TRBJ2-7; 8 bases align to TRBD1. This CDR3 spans 15 amino acids. Looked up from germline, CDR1 is SGDLS and CDR2 is YYNGEE. The CDR3 coding sequence is TGTGCCTGCAGCGTCCTCTCCGGGACAGGCTACGAGCAGTACTCC. This translates into CACSVLSGTGYEQYS.

At least ten counts were recorded for this clonotype. J is TRBJ1-5 and V is TRBV11-2; 11 nucleotides line up with TRBD1. The germline V gene has CDR1 SGHAT and CDR2 FQNNGV. The CDR3 runs to 15 residues. The V and J ends lost 5 bases and 4 bases, in that order; junction bases with no gene match: 4. The CDR3 sequence is CASSPGQGDNQPQHF. The CDR3 nucleotides are TGTGCCAGCAGCCCGGGACAGGGGGATAATCAGCCCCAGCATTTT.

This clonotype was found many times. The junction does not match germline at one end; this may be a read error. V gene TRBV18 combines with J gene TRBJ2-7; D is undetermined. The germline V gene encodes CDR1 KGHSH and CDR2 LQKENI. CDR3 length: 13 amino acids. CDR3 nucleotides: TGCGCCAGCAGCCCCGGAACATCCTACGAGCAGTACTTC. It codes for CASSPGTSYEQYF.

Concerning this clonotype itself: A much larger clone differs from this one at a single base, so this may be a read error. The chain carries TRBV8-2 and TRBJ2-6; the table's D call, TRBD2, was not checked against the DNA. TRBV8-2 is termed a pseudogene. The CDR3 loop spans 17 amino acids. CDR3 DNA sequence: TGTGACATAGGCACTAGGATAACACAAAGTCGGGCCAACGTCCTGACTTTC. Its protein is CDIGTRITQSRANVLTF.

As to this clonotype: A single base separates this from a much larger clone, so it may be a read error. CDR3 loop: CASRADSSNQPEHF. CDR3 DNA: TGTGCCAGCAGGGCGGACAGTAGCAATCAGCCCGAGCATTTT. The chain couples TRBV6-5 to TRBJ1-5; possibly TRBD1 for D (6 bases). Germline assignment: CDR1 MNHEY and CDR2 SVGAGI. The CDR3 contains 14 residues.

The J gene is TRBJ2-2, the V gene TRBV6-5; TRBD1 agrees at 7 bases. Trimming at V came to 8 bases and at J to 0 bases, leaving 9 bases not matched to a gene. CDR1 and CDR2 (germline): MNHEY, SVGAGI. This CDR3 comprises 16 residues. The CDR3 spells CASLAPGGPNTGELFF. The CDR3 DNA follows: TGTGCCAGCCTCGCCCCAGGGGGACCGAACACCGGGGAGCTGTTTTTT.

Concerning this clonotype itself: A much larger clone differs from this one at a single base, so this may be a read error. Here the CDR3 DNA reads TGTGCCAGCAGTGACCGACGGCGTCTCAGGGCGCACACTGAAGCTTTCTTT. Protein: CASSDRRRLRAHTEAFF. The chain carries TRBV6-1 and TRBJ1-1; TRBD1 might be the D (5 bases). The V gene's germline CDR1 is MNHNS and CDR2 SASEGT. The CDR3 consists of 17 residues. V lost 3 bases to trimming and J lost 3 bases, with 20 bases between them.

This clonotype has at least ten counts. The chain couples TRBV2 to TRBJ2-6; 10 nucleotides agree with TRBD1. There are 17 residues in the CDR3. J was trimmed by 2 bases and V by 6 bases; bases with no gene match: 7. CDR1 and CDR2 (germline): SNHLY, FYNNEI. Written as DNA, the CDR3 is TGTGCCAGCAGGGCCGGGACAGGGGTACCTGGGGCCAACGTCCTGACTTTC. Encoded protein: CASRAGTGVPGANVLTF.

This clonotype was picked up many times. J is TRBJ1-2 and V is TRBV5-1; no clear D gene. Looked up from germline, CDR1 is SGHRS and CDR2 is YFSETQ. Trimming took off 7 bases at V and 4 bases at J, with 23 bases between the two ends. This CDR3 region has 16 residues. CDR3 sequence reads: CASRTESVRKTYGYTF. CDR3 nucleotides: TGCGCCAGCCGGACCGAATCGGTTCGAAAGACCTATGGCTACACCTTC.

Points on this clonotype: A much larger clone sits a single nucleotide away, making a read error possible. This sequence joins TRBV3-1 and TRBJ2-2; D ambiguous. The CDR3 has 18 residues. V shed 5 bases and J shed 5 bases, with 24 bases lying between them. Germline CDR1 is LGHDT and CDR2 is YNNKEL (reference sequence). The CDR3, as DNA: TGTGCCAGCAGCACATATGATCCCATTCCAGGCTTGACCGGGGAGCTGTTTTTT. Protein sequence: CASSTYDPIPGLTGELFF.

The sample holds one count of this clonotype. A much larger clonotype is one base distant, so this may be a read error. The rearrangement uses TRBV10-3 and TRBJ1-3, with a weak D call TRBD1 (5 bases). CDR3 length: 15 amino acids. From germline, CDR1 is ENHRY and CDR2 SYGVKD. CDR3 sequence: CAISESRGSENTIYF. CDR3 bases: TGTGCCATCAGTGAGTCGAGGGGCTCTGAAAACACCATATATTTT.

The V call is TRBV6-2 or TRBV6-3, the J call TRBJ2-1; D unresolved. This CDR3 spans 12 amino acids. V lost 2 bases and J 7 bases, leaving 6 bases between the germline ends. In germline, CDR1 is MNHEY, CDR2 SVGEGT. Written as DNA, the CDR3 is TGTGCCAGCAGTTACGCGGTGAATGAGCAGTTCTTC. Residues: CASSYAVNEQFF.

The sample holds a few counts of this clonotype. A read error may produce the germline difference seen at one junction end. The J gene is TRBJ2-4, the V gene TRBV9; D uncertain. The DNA matches TRBJ2-7 better at its end, which makes the J call doubtful. The germline CDR1 and CDR2 sequences are SGDLS and YYNGEE. The length of the CDR3 is 12 residues. The CDR3 coding sequence is TGTGCCAGCAGCGGAAGCTCCCACGAGCAGTACTTC. The encoded protein is CASSGSSHEQYF.

As for this clonotype: A much more abundant neighbour one base away suggests this may be a read error. This likely comes from a read error, as the CDR3 has no conserved phenylalanine or tryptophan at its end. The rearrangement uses TRBV5-4 and TRBJ1-2; D uncertain. Trimming took 7 bases from V and 4 from J, leaving 23 bases between them. The CDR3 totals 16 residues. Germline V lookup: CDR1 SGHNT, CDR2 YYREEE (reference sequence). The CDR3 DNA is TGTGCCAGCGTCCTTCGCGTACCAGGAAAGACCTATGGCTACACCTCC. The encoded protein is CASVLRVPGKTYGYTS.

There are many counts of this clonotype. J is TRBJ2-1 and V is TRBV19, with a weak D call TRBD2 (6 bases). Per germline, CDR1 LNHDA and CDR2 SQIVND (reference sequence). The CDR3 is made up of 15 amino acids. V gave up 7 bases and J gave up 0 bases, with 13 bases separating them. CDR3 DNA: TGTGCCAGTACCCGGGAGCGCAGCTCCTACAATGAGCAGTTCTTC. Protein sequence: CASTRERSSYNEQFF.

This clonotype was counted at least ten times. V is TRBV6-2 or TRBV6-3 and J is TRBJ2-2; 10 nucleotides match TRBD2. This CDR3 has 17 residues. Germline assignment: CDR1 MNHEY and CDR2 SVGEGT. With V trimmed by 4 bases and J by 1 base, 6 bases remained unmatched. This chain's CDR3 is CASSFLRTSGNTGELFF. The DNA for the CDR3 is TGTGCCAGCAGTTTTCTCCGGACTAGCGGGAACACCGGGGAGCTGTTTTTT.

Note on this clonotype: With only one base between it and a far larger clone, this is likely a read error. The V gene is TRBV21-1, the J gene TRBJ2-3. TRBV21-1 is described as a pseudogene. The CDR3 has 17 residues. The CDR3 nucleotides are TGTGCCAGCAGAGGGATCTTAGCTACAGCCATGCAAGATACGCAGTATTTT. Encoded protein: CASRGILATAMQDTQYF.

This clonotype was seen repeatedly, ten times or more. The gene calls are TRBV21-1 and TRBJ1-5; the table's D call of TRBD1 was not tested on the DNA. TRBV21-1 corresponds to a pseudogene. The CDR3 spans 15 residues. CDR3 in amino acids: CASIERAKGDQPQHF. The CDR3 DNA follows: TGTGCCAGCATCGAGAGAGCTAAGGGGGATCAGCCCCAGCATTTT.

This clonotype was seen only a few times. The chain joins TRBV18 to TRBJ2-5; D perhaps matches TRBD2 (8 bases). The CDR3 contains 14 residues. Trimming took off 3 bases at V and 5 bases at J, with 13 bases between the two ends. Per the germline V gene, CDR1 is KGHSH and CDR2 is LQKENI. The CDR3 sequence is CASSPGLGGETQYF. The CDR3 bases are TGTGCCAGCTCACCGGGACTAGGGGGCGAGACCCAGTACTTC.

This clonotype was counted ten times or more. This chain links TRBV5-4 with TRBJ2-7, with D maybe TRBD1 (11 bases). CDR3 length: 20 amino acids. V was shortened by 4 bases and J by 7 bases, with 36 bases between the two germline ends. Germline loops: CDR1 SGHNT, CDR2 YYREEE (reference sequence). CDR3 in amino acids: CASSRTGGAETSGWRWEQYF. CDR3 DNA sequence: TGTGCCAGCAGCCGGACAGGGGGCGCGGAGACTAGCGGGTGGAGGTGGGAGCAGTACTTC.

In regard to this clonotype: A much larger clonotype is one base distant, so this may be a read error. The gene calls are TRBV14 and TRBJ2-3; TRBD1 aligns across 8 bases. Germline V lookup: CDR1 SGHDN, CDR2 FVKESK. The CDR3 is 16 residues long. The DNA for the CDR3 is TGTGTCAGCAGCCAGGGGGACAGGTGGCGAACAGATACGCAGTATTTT. This codes for CVSSQGDRWRTDTQYF.

With regard to this clonotype: A much more abundant neighbour one base away suggests this may be a read error. The V gene is TRBV7-2, the J gene TRBJ1-2, with 7 bases that match TRBD1. Germline loops: CDR1 SGHTA, CDR2 FQGNSA. CDR3 length equals 13 residues. Losses at the gene ends were 4 bases for V and 7 bases for J; bases not matched to a gene: 6. The CDR3: CASSSGQATGYTF. CDR3 in DNA: TGTGCCAGCAGCTCAGGACAGGCCACTGGCTACACCTTC. Variable domain in full (rest from reference TRBV7-2 and TRBJ1-2): GAGVSQSPSNKVTEKGKDVELRCDPISGHTALYWYRQSLGQGLEFLIYFQGNSAPDKSGLPSDRFSAERTGGSVSTLTIQRTQQEDSAVYLCASSSGQATGYTFGSGTRLTVV.

The V call is TRBV6-5, the J call TRBJ2-5; perhaps TRBD2 as D (6 bases). Germline loops: CDR1 MNHEY, CDR2 SVGAGI. Trimming cost V 7 bases and J 2 bases, with 14 bases left between them. CDR3 length: 14 amino acids. The CDR3 bases are TGTGCCAGCACCAGCGGGCTAGGTCAAGAGACCCAGTACTTC. Residues: CASTSGLGQETQYF.